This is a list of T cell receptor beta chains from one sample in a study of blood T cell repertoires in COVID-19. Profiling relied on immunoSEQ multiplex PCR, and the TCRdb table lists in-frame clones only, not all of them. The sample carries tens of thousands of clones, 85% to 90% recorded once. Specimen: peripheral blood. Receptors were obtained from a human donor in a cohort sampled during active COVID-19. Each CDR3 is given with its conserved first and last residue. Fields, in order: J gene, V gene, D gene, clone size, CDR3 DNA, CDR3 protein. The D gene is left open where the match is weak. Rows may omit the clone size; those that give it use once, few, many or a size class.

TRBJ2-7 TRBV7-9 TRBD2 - TGTGCCAGCAGCTTAGGAGCGGGAATCCTCCCCGAGCAGTACTTC CASSLGAGILPEQYF
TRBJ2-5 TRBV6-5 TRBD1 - TGTGCCAGCACTCGACAGGGAAGGGAGACCCAGTACTTC CASTRQGRETQYF
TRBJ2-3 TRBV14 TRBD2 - TGTGCCAGCTCCTATTTTCGACTAGCGGGATACGATACGCAGTATTTT CASSYFRLAGYDTQYF
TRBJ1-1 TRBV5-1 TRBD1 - TGCGCCAGCAGCTTGGCCCGAGGACAGGGGAACACTGAAGCTTTCTTT CASSLARGQGNTEAFF
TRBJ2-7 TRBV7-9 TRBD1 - TGTGCCAGCAGCACGGGACAGGGGGATTACGAGCAGTACTTC CASSTGQGDYEQYF
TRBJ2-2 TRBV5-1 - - TGCGCCAGCAGCTTGGCCTCTAACACCGGGGAGCTGTTTTTT CASSLASNTGELFF
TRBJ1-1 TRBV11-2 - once TGTGCCAGCAGCTTAGAAAGGAACAGGGTCGGCACTGAAGCTTTCTTT CASSLERNRVGTEAFF
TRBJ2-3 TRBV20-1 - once TGCAGTGCTCGCGGGTCAGATACGCAGTATTTT CSARGSDTQYF
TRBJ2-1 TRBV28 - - TGTGCCAGTTCATTAGCATTCTTGAATGAGCAGTTCTTC CASSLAFLNEQFF
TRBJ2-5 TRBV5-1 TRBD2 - TGCGCCAGCAGCCCTGAAGGGAGGGTGGAGACCCAGTACTTC CASSPEGRVETQYF
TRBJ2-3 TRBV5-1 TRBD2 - TGCGCCAGCAGCTTGGTTGGACTAGCGGGGCGCACAGATACGCAGTATTTT CASSLVGLAGRTDTQYF
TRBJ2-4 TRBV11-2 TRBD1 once TGTGCCAGCAGCTTGACAGGGAGCAAAAACATTCAGTACTTC CASSLTGSKNIQYF
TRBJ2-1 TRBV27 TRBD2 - TGTGCCAGCAGTCCGGTCGGGACTAGTGGCCCTTACAATGAGCAGTTCTTC CASSPVGTSGPYNEQFF
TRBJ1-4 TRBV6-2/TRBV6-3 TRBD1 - TGTGCCAGCAGTTACCCCGACAGGGGTCCAACTAATGAAAAACTGTTTTTT CASSYPDRGPTNEKLFF
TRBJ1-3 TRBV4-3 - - TGCGCCAGCAGCCAACAGGGGTCTGGTGGAAACACCATATATTTT CASSQQGSGGNTIYF
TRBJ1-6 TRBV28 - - TGTGCCAGCAGCGCCCCCCCAGGGGATAATTCACCCCTCCACTTT CASSAPPGDNSPLHF
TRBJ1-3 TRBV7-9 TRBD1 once TGTGCCAGCAGCTCAGTCCAGGGGGTAAGCTCTGGAAACACCATATATTTT CASSSVQGVSSGNTIYF
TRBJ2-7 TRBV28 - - TGTGCCAGTAGGGGACAAGGTTTTTACGAGCAGTACTTC CASRGQGFYEQYF
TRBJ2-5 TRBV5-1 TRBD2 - TGCGCCAGCAGCTTTAGCGGGACGGGGCAAGAGACCCAGTACTTC CASSFSGTGQETQYF
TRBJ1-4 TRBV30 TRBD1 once TGTGCCTGTAACCGGGACAGGATTGAAAAACTGTTTTTT CACNRDRIEKLFF
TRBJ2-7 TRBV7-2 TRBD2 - TGTGCCAGCAGCCCGCTAGCGGGCCTCTCCTACGAGCAGTACTTC CASSPLAGLSYEQYF
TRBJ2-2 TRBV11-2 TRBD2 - TGTGCCAGCAGGCTCCCCGGGACTAGCGGGAGCCGCATCACCGGGGAGCTGTTTTTT CASRLPGTSGSRITGELFF
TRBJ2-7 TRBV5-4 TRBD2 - TGTGCCAGCAGGCCGGGGACTAGCGGGACCGGCTACGAGCAGTACTTC CASRPGTSGTGYEQYF